One and the same sample provided the 4 T cell receptor beta chains below, sequenced in a study of blood T cell repertoires in COVID-19. Profiling relied on immunoSEQ multiplex PCR, and the TCRdb table lists in-frame clones only, not all of them. The sample contains 110,000 or so clones, roughly 85% of which appear only once. The sequenced sample consisted of peripheral blood. These TCRs come from a woman aged 55-69 years with COVID-19, enrolled during active disease.

The gene calls are TRBV28 and TRBJ1-1; 7 positions agree with TRBD1. V was clipped by 5 bases and J by 1 base; unmatched bases: 7. Per the germline V gene, CDR1 is MDHEN and CDR2 is SYDVKM. CDR3 length equals 15 residues. The CDR3 loop is CASSGAGQTNTEAFF. For the CDR3, the DNA is TGTGCCAGCAGTGGGGCGGGACAGACGAACACTGAAGCTTTCTTT. Combining the CDR3 with reference TRBV28 and TRBJ1-1 gives the whole variable domain DVKVTQSSRYLVKRTGEKVFLECVQDMDHENMFWYRQDPGLGLRLIYFSYDVKMKEKGDIPEGYSVSREKKERFSLILESASTNQTSMYLCASSGAGQTNTEAFFGQGTRLTVV.

The chain recombines TRBV6-4 with TRBJ2-7; no clear D. The V gene lost 3 bases and the J gene lost 0 bases, with 12 bases spanning the gap. The CDR3 contains 15 residues. Germline V gene lookup returns CDR1 MRHNA and CDR2 SNTAGT. The CDR3 region is CASSDCFPSSYEQYF. For the CDR3, the DNA is TGTGCCAGCAGTGATTGCTTCCCGAGCTCCTACGAGCAGTACTTC.

V gene TRBV4-1 combines with J gene TRBJ1-4; D not certain. The germline V gene has CDR1 MGHRA and CDR2 YSYEKL. Deletions cut 2 bases from V and 8 bases from J, with 21 bases between. This CDR3 region has 17 residues. The CDR3 spells CASSQPREGKVKEKLFF. Here the CDR3 DNA reads TGCGCCAGCAGCCAACCCCGGGAGGGAAAGGTAAAAGAAAAACTGTTTTTT.

This chain uses TRBV24-1 with TRBJ1-6; D is uncertain. Germline assignment: CDR1 KGHDR and CDR2 SFDVKD. The CDR3 has 12 residues. V lost 4 bases to trimming and J lost 9 bases, with 6 bases between them. CDR3 DNA sequence: TGTGCCACCAGTGAGGGAGGTTCACCCCTCCACTTT. Amino acid sequence: CATSEGGSPLHF.